The T cell receptor beta chain described here comes from a study of spatial heterogeneity in lung cancer. The time point here: sample taken at primary tumor resection. Whole RNA, which was extracted from tumor, nontumor lung tissue or frozen PBMC, was sequenced without any cell sorting. Germline V gene lookup returns CDR1 SGHVS and CDR2 FQNEAQ. CDR3 length: 16 amino acids. Trimming cost V 4 bases and J 1 base; bases outside gene matches: 1. TCRdb reprocessed the 5' RACE reads with MiXCR, giving one entry per CDR3 protein. The data hold around 26,000 distinct CDR3 sequences, with 6.9% observed a single time.

The starting material was PBMCs, obtained at surgery. The chain uses TRBV7-8 and TRBJ2-4, with 13 bases aligning to TRBD2. The sequence derives from a male donor with early-stage non-small cell lung cancer. The CDR3 nucleotides read TGTGCCAGCAGCTGGACTAGCGGGGGCGCCAAAAACATTCAGTACTTC. Translated, it gives CASSWTSGGAKNIQYF.